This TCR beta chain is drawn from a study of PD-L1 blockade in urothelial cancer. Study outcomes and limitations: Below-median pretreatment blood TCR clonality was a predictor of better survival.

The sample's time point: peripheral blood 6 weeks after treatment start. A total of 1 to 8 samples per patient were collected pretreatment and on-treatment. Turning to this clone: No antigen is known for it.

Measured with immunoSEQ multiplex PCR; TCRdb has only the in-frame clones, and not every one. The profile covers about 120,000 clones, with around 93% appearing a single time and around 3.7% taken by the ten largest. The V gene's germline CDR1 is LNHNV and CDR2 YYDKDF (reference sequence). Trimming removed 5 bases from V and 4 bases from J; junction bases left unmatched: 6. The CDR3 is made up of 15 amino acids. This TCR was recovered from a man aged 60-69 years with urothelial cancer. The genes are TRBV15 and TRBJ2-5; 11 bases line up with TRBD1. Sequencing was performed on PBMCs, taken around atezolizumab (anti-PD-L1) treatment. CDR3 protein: CATSRRDRGRETQYF. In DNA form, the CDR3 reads TGTGCCACCAGCCGGCGGGACAGGGGGAGAGAGACCCAGTACTTC.